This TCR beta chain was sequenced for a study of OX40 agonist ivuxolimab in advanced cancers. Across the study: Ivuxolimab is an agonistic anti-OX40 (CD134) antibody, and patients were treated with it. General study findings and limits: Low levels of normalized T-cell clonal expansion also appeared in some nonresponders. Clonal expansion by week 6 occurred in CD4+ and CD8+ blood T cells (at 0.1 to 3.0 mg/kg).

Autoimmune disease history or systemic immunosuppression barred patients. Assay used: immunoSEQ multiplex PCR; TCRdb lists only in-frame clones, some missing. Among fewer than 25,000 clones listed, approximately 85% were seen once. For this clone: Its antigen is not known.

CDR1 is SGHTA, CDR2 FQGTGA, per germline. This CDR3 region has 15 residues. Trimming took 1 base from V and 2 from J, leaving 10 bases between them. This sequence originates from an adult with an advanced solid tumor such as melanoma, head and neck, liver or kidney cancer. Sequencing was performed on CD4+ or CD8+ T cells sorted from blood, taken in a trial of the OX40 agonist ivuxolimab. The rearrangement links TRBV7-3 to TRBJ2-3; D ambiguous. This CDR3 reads CASSLSGANTDTQYF. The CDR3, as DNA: TGTGCCAGCAGCTTAAGCGGAGCAAACACAGATACGCAGTATTTT.